The source of this T cell receptor (beta chain) is a study of cytomegalovirus exposure and HLA in healthy donors. The CDR3 length is 16 residues. Per the germline V gene, CDR1 is SGHTA and CDR2 is FQGNSA. The V end lost 0 bases, the J end lost 2 bases, and 13 bases lay between the germline ends. Sequencing used immunoSEQ multiplex PCR; TCRdb keeps in-frame clones, though not all of them. This sample yields tens of thousands of clones, of which around 85% are seen a single time; 3% belongs to the top ten. This receptor was obtained from a man aged 25 to 45 in good health and CMV-seronegative. The sequenced sample was PBMCs. The J gene is TRBJ2-5, the V gene TRBV7-2; a possible D gene is TRBD2 (6 bases). CDR3 sequence reads: CASSLAPWRGQETQYF. The CDR3 DNA sequence: TGTGCCAGCAGCTTAGCCCCATGGCGGGGACAAGAGACCCAGTACTTC.